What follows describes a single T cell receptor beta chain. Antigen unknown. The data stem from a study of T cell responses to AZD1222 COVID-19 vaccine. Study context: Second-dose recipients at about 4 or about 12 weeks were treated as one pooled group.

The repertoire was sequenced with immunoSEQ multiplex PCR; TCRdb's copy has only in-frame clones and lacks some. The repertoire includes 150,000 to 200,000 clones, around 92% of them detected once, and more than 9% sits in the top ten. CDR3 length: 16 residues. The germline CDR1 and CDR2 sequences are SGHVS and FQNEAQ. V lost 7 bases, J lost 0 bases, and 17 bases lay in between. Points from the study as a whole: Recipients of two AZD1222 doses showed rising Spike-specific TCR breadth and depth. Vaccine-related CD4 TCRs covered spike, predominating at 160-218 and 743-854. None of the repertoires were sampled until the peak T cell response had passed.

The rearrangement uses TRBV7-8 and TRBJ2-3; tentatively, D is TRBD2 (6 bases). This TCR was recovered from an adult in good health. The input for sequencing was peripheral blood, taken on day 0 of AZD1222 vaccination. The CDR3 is CASKMGRGPSTDTQYF. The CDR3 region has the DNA TGTGCCAGCAAGATGGGGCGGGGACCTAGCACAGATACGCAGTATTTT.